This is a list of T cell receptor beta chains from one sample in a study of blood T cell repertoires in COVID-19. Clones were sequenced by immunoSEQ multiplex PCR, and TCRdb holds only the in-frame ones, with some missing. The sample lists under 200,000 clones; more than 65% were seen once. Material for sequencing was peripheral blood. These receptors all stem from a human donor with acute or convalescent COVID-19. The donor label of this sample is uncertain. The CDR3 runs from the conserved cysteine through the conserved F or W. D genes are given only for firm matches. Some rows have no size entry. The others give once, few or many, or a class for an expanded clone.

TRBV23-1	TRBJ2-1	-	-	CASSPNAGSYNEQFF	TGCGCCAGCAGTCCGAATGCCGGCTCCTACAATGAGCAGTTCTTC
TRBV19	TRBJ2-3	-	TRBD2	CASSIGAGGFTDTQYF	TGTGCCAGTAGTATCGGAGCGGGGGGGTTCACAGATACGCAGTATTTT
TRBV5-1	TRBJ2-3	-	TRBD1	CASSSHRGLGADTQYF	TGCGCCAGCAGCTCCCACAGGGGCCTTGGGGCAGATACGCAGTATTTT
TRBV25-1	TRBJ2-5	few	TRBD1	CASSEVGQGGETQYF	TGTGCCAGCAGTGAAGTGGGACAGGGCGGGGAGACCCAGTACTTC
TRBV5-1	TRBJ2-5	-	-	CASSYSQETQYF	TGCGCCAGCAGCTATTCGCAAGAGACCCAGTACTTC
TRBV5-6	TRBJ2-1	-	TRBD2	CASSLGGLRGNEQFF	TGTGCCAGCAGCTTGGGGGGACTAAGGGGCAATGAGCAGTTCTTC
TRBV7-9	TRBJ2-3	-	TRBD2	CASSPGLHTDTQYF	TGTGCCAGCAGCCCGGGACTACACACAGATACGCAGTATTTT
TRBV5-1	TRBJ1-1	few	-	CASSSQENTEAFF	TGCGCCAGCAGCAGTCAGGAGAACACTGAAGCTTTCTTT
TRBV28	TRBJ2-5	-	TRBD1	CASSSGTGSVTQYF	TGTGCCAGCAGTTCCGGGACAGGGTCGGTGACCCAGTACTTC
TRBV7-9	TRBJ1-2	few	-	CASSLALGADVYGYTF	TGTGCCAGCAGCTTAGCGTTAGGGGCCGACGTCTATGGCTACACCTTC